The 9 T cell receptor beta chains in this list originate from one sample, sequenced in a study of cytomegalovirus exposure and HLA in healthy donors (dated by TCRdb to 2015 to 2018). The library was built by means of the immunoSEQ multiplex PCR assay. A mixture of 60 forward primers for TCR Vbeta segments and 13 reverse primers for TCR Jbeta segments was used in the multiplex PCR. TCRdb retrieved this table from immuneACCESS and kept in-frame rearrangements only. Not all clones are present; in checked studies, unresolved V genes account for under half, and no reason is known for the remainder. The table for this sample lists under 200,000 clones; around 80% of them were counted only once. In total, the top ten clones hold just over 4.5% of the sample. Material: PBMCs. The receptors shown here come from a woman aged 50 to 65 in good health and CMV-seropositive.

The chain couples TRBV27 to TRBJ2-2; tentative D call: TRBD2 (5 bases). Per germline, CDR1 MNHEY and CDR2 SMNVEV (reference sequence). Trimming pared 3 bases from V and 1 base from J, leaving 9 bases between. This CDR3 has 15 residues. The CDR3 DNA reads as TGTGCCAGCAGTTTTGGGAGCAGGAACACCGGGGAGCTGTTTTTT. Translated, it gives CASSFGSRNTGELFF.

This clone turned up a few times. This chain joins TRBV10-2 and TRBJ1-1; no reliable D call. The CDR3 runs 13 residues. Germline loops: CDR1 WSHSY, CDR2 SAAADI. Trimming removed 2 bases at V and 3 bases at J, with 7 bases between. CDR3 residues: CASSEVRDTEAFF. CDR3 DNA: TGCGCCAGCAGTGAGGTGCGAGACACTGAAGCTTTCTTT.

The gene calls are TRBV7-9 and TRBJ2-5; tentatively, D is TRBD2 (7 bases). The CDR3 is made up of 15 amino acids. Germline-derived CDR1 and CDR2 are SEHNR and FQNEAQ (reference sequence). The V and J ends lost 2 bases and 4 bases respectively, with 14 bases between them. CDR3 sequence reads: CASSLSVGGAETQYF. CDR3 nucleotides: TGTGCCAGCAGCTTAAGTGTTGGGGGGGCAGAGACCCAGTACTTC.

The V gene is TRBV9, the J gene TRBJ2-2; unclear D gene. The CDR3 covers 15 residues. The V end was cut by 1 base, the J end by 0 bases, with 7 bases between. Germline values: CDR1 SGDLS, CDR2 YYNGEE. The CDR3 protein is CASSVSPANTGELFF. The DNA of the CDR3 is TGTGCCAGCAGCGTATCCCCCGCGAACACCGGGGAGCTGTTTTTT.

This chain connects TRBV6-5 to TRBJ2-3; TRBD1 matches at 10 bases. Germline V gene data show CDR1 as MNHEY and CDR2 as SVGAGI. J gave up 5 bases and V 2 bases, and 4 bases lay outside the gene matches. This CDR3 comprises 15 residues. In nucleotides, the CDR3 is TGTGCCAGCAGTTACACCGACAGGGGGCAAGATACGCAGTATTTT. It codes for CASSYTDRGQDTQYF.

V is TRBV7-9 and J is TRBJ2-3, with TRBD2 identical over 7 bases. Germline V lookup: CDR1 SEHNR, CDR2 FQNEAQ (reference sequence). V dropped 5 bases and J dropped 3; count of bases not matched to a gene: 14. The CDR3 loop spans 17 amino acids. DNA of the CDR3: TGTGCCAGCAGCCACCCCCCGGGGGGAGCCGCGACAGATACGCAGTATTTT. Residues: CASSHPPGGAATDTQYF.

The chain recombines TRBV19 with TRBJ2-7; 10 positions match TRBD2. Germline V gene sequence: CDR1 LNHDA, CDR2 SQIVND (reference sequence). This CDR3 has 15 residues. V dropped 3 bases and J dropped 2; count of bases not matched to a gene: 4. Here the CDR3 DNA reads TGTGCCAGTAGTATGCGGACTAGCGGTGCCTACGAGCAGTACTTC. It yields the protein CASSMRTSGAYEQYF.

The chain links TRBV7-9 to TRBJ2-7; TRBD2 agrees at 13 bases. This CDR3 has 15 residues. The germline gives CDR1 SEHNR, CDR2 FQNEAQ (reference sequence). V was pared by 5 bases and J by 7 bases, with 8 bases of the junction left unmatched. For the CDR3, the DNA is TGTGCCAGCAGCAGTGAGGGGACTAGCGGGAAAGAGCAGTACTTC. Protein sequence: CASSSEGTSGKEQYF.

This clone has only a few counts. The chain uses TRBV19 and TRBJ1-1; maybe TRBD1 (6 bases). Germline V lookup: CDR1 LNHDA, CDR2 SQIVND (reference sequence). V was clipped by 7 bases and J by 9 bases, with 9 bases between them. The CDR3 is 10 residues long. The CDR3 loop is CASNDRKAFF. In DNA form, the CDR3 reads TGTGCCAGTAACGACAGGAAAGCTTTCTTT.